These 18 T cell receptor beta chains were sequenced from one sample in a study of T cell responses to AZD1222 COVID-19 vaccine. The repertoire was sequenced with immunoSEQ multiplex PCR; TCRdb's copy has only in-frame clones and lacks some. The table includes 100,000 to 150,000 clones, approximately 85% detected once. The sample in question was peripheral blood, obtained 28 days after the second AZD1222 dose. The origin of the receptors is an adult who received the AZD1222 COVID-19 vaccine.

The genes are TRBV6-5 and TRBJ1-2, with 8 bases aligning to TRBD1. V was clipped by 6 bases and J by 7 bases; unmatched bases: 13. CDR1 and CDR2 (germline): MNHEY, SVGAGI. CDR3 length: 15 residues. The DNA of the CDR3 is TGTGCCAGCAGGGGGACAGGTCGGATGGGCGGTGGCTACACCTTC. Protein: CASRGTGRMGGGYTF.

V usage is TRBV7-2 and J usage is TRBJ1-5; D is ambiguous. Germline assignment: CDR1 SGHTA and CDR2 FQGNSA. There are 13 residues in the CDR3. V was trimmed by 5 bases and J by 2 bases, leaving 7 bases between them. The CDR3 region is CASSPWGNQPQHF. The CDR3 DNA reads TGTGCCAGCAGCCCGTGGGGCAATCAGCCCCAGCATTTT.

J is TRBJ1-6 and V is TRBV3-1 (or the pseudogene TRBV3-2), with D maybe TRBD1 (5 bases). Deletions cut 3 bases from V and 7 bases from J, with 13 bases between. Looked up from germline, CDR1 is LGHDT and CDR2 is YNNKEL (reference sequence). This CDR3 region has 15 residues. The CDR3 region has the DNA TGTGCCAGCAGCCAGGGTTCTGGGGGAAATTCACCCCTCCACTTT. It translates to CASSQGSGGNSPLHF.

The rearrangement links TRBV5-1 to TRBJ2-1; 10 nucleotides align to TRBD1. The ends lost 0 bases at V and 0 bases at J; junction bases unmatched: 0. The CDR3 has 16 amino acids. CDR1 SGHRS and CDR2 YFSETQ come from the germline V gene. The CDR3 protein is CASSLGTGGSYNEQFF. CDR3 nucleotides: TGCGCCAGCAGCTTGGGGACAGGGGGCTCCTACAATGAGCAGTTCTTC.

The chain joins TRBV2 to TRBJ1-1; D may be TRBD1 (5 bases). The germline V gene has CDR1 SNHLY and CDR2 FYNNEI. The CDR3 is made up of 13 amino acids. With 5 bases removed from V and 1 base from J, the gap between germline ends came to 8 bases. The CDR3 is CASSRDENTEAFF. The CDR3 nucleotides read TGTGCCAGCAGTCGGGACGAGAACACTGAAGCTTTCTTT.

The rearrangement joins TRBV6-6 to TRBJ1-1; D gene ambiguous. This CDR3 comprises 12 residues. Trimming took off 5 bases at V and 12 bases at J, with 16 bases between the two ends. CDR1 and CDR2 (germline): MNHNY, SVGAGI (reference sequence). The CDR3 loop reads CASSPPGWWTFF. Written as DNA, the CDR3 is TGTGCCAGCAGTCCACCCGGCTGGTGGACTTTCTTT.

The gene calls are TRBV30 and TRBJ2-1, with D tentatively TRBD2 (5 bases). Germline assignment: CDR1 GTSNPN and CDR2 SVGIG (reference sequence). V was pared by 5 bases and J by 10 bases, with 12 bases between. The CDR3 is 11 residues long. The CDR3 region has the DNA TGTGCCTGGGCCCGTACGGGGGAGCAGTTCTTC. Translated, it gives CAWARTGEQFF.

The sample holds one count of this clone. Here the CDR3 reads CASSRTSGVTDTQYF. The CDR3 region has the DNA TGTGCCAGCAGTAGGACTAGCGGGGTAACAGATACGCAGTATTTT. V gene TRBV7-2 combines with J gene TRBJ2-3; 12 bases match TRBD2. The J segment lost 3 bases and the V segment lost 6 bases, leaving 4 bases of the junction unmatched. In germline, CDR1 is SGHTA, CDR2 FQGNSA. This CDR3 is 15 amino acids long. Looking up the rest from reference TRBV7-2 and TRBJ2-3 gives the full variable domain: GAGVSQSPSNKVTEKGKDVELRCDPISGHTALYWYRQSLGQGLEFLIYFQGNSAPDKSGLPSDRFSAERTGGSVSTLTIQRTQQEDSAVYLCASSRTSGVTDTQYFGPGTRLTVL.

The chain is built from TRBV5-1 and TRBJ1-5, with TRBD1 identical over 7 bases. The CDR3 extends over 16 amino acids. Germline V gene sequence: CDR1 SGHRS, CDR2 YFSETQ. V shed 4 bases and J 11 bases; nucleotides not matched to a gene: 18. CDR3 sequence (DNA): TGCGCCAGCAGCCCCCGTCCGAGGGGGCAAGGGGAGGCCCAGCATTTT. This encodes CASSPRPRGQGEAQHF.

This clone came up once. The chain employs TRBV13 and TRBJ1-2; D unclear. Trimming left V 5 bases short and J 2 bases short, with 15 bases between. Germline V gives CDR1 PRHDT, CDR2 FYEKMQ (reference sequence). The CDR3 has 15 amino acids. The CDR3 loop reads CASSPRFKGNYGYTF. The DNA of the CDR3 is TGTGCCAGCAGCCCCCGCTTCAAAGGGAACTATGGCTACACCTTC.

This clone was observed at least ten times. Different DNA sequences within this sample yield the same CDR3. V usage is TRBV7-9 and J usage is TRBJ2-5; the D is unclear. Germline CDR1 reads SEHNR; CDR2 reads FQNEAQ (reference sequence). The CDR3 covers 14 residues. Trimming removed 2 bases from V and 1 base from J, with 8 bases in between. CDR3 DNA: TGTGCCAGCAGCTTAAACCCCCGCCAAGAGACCCAGTACTTC. It specifies CASSLNPRQETQYF.

The chain carries TRBV6-5 and TRBJ2-7; 7 bases align to TRBD2. Trimming removed 0 bases from V and 7 bases from J; junction bases left unmatched: 3. CDR1 MNHEY and CDR2 SVGAGI come from the germline V gene. The CDR3 is 13 amino acids. CDR3 coding DNA: TGTGCCAGCAGTTACTCGGGAGCGGGGGAGCAGTACTTC. Residues: CASSYSGAGEQYF.

This chain uses TRBV6-5 with TRBJ1-2; D not resolved. The germline V gene has CDR1 MNHEY and CDR2 SVGAGI. CDR3 size: 15 residues. The ends were cut back, 2 bases at V and 0 bases at J, with 10 bases in the middle. The CDR3 spells CASSYRPDSNYGYTF. The CDR3 DNA sequence: TGTGCCAGCAGTTACAGGCCAGACTCTAACTATGGCTACACCTTC.

The J gene is TRBJ1-5, the V gene TRBV10-1; 9 bases match TRBD1. The CDR3 totals 14 residues. In germline, CDR1 is WNHNN, CDR2 SYGVQD (reference sequence). V gave up 6 bases and J gave up 5 bases; unmatched junction bases: 5. The CDR3 is CASRLRQGDQPQHF. The CDR3 region has the DNA TGCGCCAGCAGGCTACGACAGGGGGATCAGCCCCAGCATTTT.

This clone was seen only a few times. The V call is TRBV19, the J call TRBJ1-1; 7 nucleotides align to TRBD1. Looked up from germline, CDR1 is LNHDA and CDR2 is SQIVND (reference sequence). V shed 3 bases, J shed 6 bases, and the junction held 7 bases outside the gene matches. The CDR3 loop spans 14 amino acids. The DNA for the CDR3 is TGTGCCAGTAGTATCGTAGGGGGCGAATCTGAAGCTTTCTTT. It specifies CASSIVGGESEAFF. Variable domain in full (rest from reference TRBV19 and TRBJ1-1): DGGITQSPKYLFRKEGQNVTLSCEQNLNHDAMYWYRQDPGQGLRLIYYSQIVNDFQKGDIAEGYSVSREKKESFPLTVTSAQKNPTAFYLCASSIVGGESEAFFGQGTRLTVV.

DNA of the CDR3: TGTGCCAGCATGGGGGGTAGGGAGGCTTTCTTT. This encodes CASMGGREAFF. The chain couples TRBV2 to TRBJ1-1; D perhaps matches TRBD1 (5 bases). This CDR3 spans 11 amino acids. The V gene's germline CDR1 is SNHLY and CDR2 FYNNEI. With 7 bases removed from V and 11 bases from J, the gap between germline ends came to 14 bases. Combining the CDR3 with reference TRBV2 and TRBJ1-1 gives the whole variable domain EPEVTQTPSHQVTQMGQEVILRCVPISNHLYFYWYRQILGQKVEFLVSFYNNEISEKSEIFDDQFSVERPDGSNFTLKIRSTKLEDSAMYFCASMGGREAFFGQGTRLTVV.

The chain links TRBV4-2 to TRBJ1-5; TRBD1 is a possible D gene (5 bases). In germline, CDR1 is LGHNA, CDR2 YNFKEQ. The ends were cut back, 2 bases at V and 0 bases at J, with 8 bases in the middle. The CDR3 sequence is 15 residues long. The CDR3 DNA is TGTGCCAGCAGCCAATTCAGGGATAGCAATCAGCCCCAGCATTTT. It encodes CASSQFRDSNQPQHF.

This clone was seen a single time. This chain links TRBV27 with TRBJ1-6; no definite D call. The CDR3 consists of 12 residues. CDR1 and CDR2 from the germline V gene are MNHEY and SMNVEV (reference sequence). Trimming stripped 4 bases from V and 10 bases from J, with 8 bases between. The CDR3 DNA is TGTGCCAGCAGTTACCCAGGCTCACCCCTCCACTTT. Amino acids: CASSYPGSPLHF.